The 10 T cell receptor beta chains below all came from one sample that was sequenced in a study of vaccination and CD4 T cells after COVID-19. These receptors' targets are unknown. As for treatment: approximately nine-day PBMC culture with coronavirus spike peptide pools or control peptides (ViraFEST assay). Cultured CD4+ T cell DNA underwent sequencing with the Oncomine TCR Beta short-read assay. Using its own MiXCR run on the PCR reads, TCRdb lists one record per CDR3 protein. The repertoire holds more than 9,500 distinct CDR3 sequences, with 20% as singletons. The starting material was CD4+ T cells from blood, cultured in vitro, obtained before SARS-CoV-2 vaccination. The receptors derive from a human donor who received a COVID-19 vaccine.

CDR3 protein: CATSEQFPADTQYF. CDR3 coding DNA: TGTGCCACCAGTGAACAGTTCCCCGCAGATACGCAGTATTTT. The chain links TRBV24-1 to TRBJ2-3, with unresolved D. Germline V CDR1 and CDR2: KGHDR, SFDVKD. The CDR3 extends over 14 amino acids. V lost 4 bases, J lost 4 bases, and 11 bases lay in between.

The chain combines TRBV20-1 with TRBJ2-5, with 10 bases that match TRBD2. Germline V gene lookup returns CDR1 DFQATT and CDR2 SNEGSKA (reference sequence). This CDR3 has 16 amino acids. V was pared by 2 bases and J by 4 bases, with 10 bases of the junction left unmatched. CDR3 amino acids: CSARTGLAGVLETQYF. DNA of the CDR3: TGCAGTGCTAGAACGGGGCTAGCGGGGGTACTAGAGACCCAGTACTTC.

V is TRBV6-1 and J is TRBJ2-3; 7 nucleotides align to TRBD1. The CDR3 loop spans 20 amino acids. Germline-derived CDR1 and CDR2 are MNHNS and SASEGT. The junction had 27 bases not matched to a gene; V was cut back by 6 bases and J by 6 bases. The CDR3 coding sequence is TGTGCCAGCAGGAAAGGTAGGGGGCGGTCGGTTTCCCGCAACTCGGATACGCAGTATTTT. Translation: CASRKGRGRSVSRNSDTQYF.

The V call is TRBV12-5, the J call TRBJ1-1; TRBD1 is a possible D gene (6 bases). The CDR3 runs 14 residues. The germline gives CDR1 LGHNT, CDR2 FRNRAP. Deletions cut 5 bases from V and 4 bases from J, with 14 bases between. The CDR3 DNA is TGTGCTAGTGGTCCCGGTCAGGGGAGCACTGAAGCTTTCTTT. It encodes CASGPGQGSTEAFF.

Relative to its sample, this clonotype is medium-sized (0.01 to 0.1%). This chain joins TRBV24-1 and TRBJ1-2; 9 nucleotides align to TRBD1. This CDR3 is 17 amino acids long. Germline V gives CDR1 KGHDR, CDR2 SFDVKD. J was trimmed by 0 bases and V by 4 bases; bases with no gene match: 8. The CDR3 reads CATSDRSDRGPNYGYTF. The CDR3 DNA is TGTGCCACCAGTGACCGATCGGACAGGGGCCCTAACTATGGCTACACCTTC.

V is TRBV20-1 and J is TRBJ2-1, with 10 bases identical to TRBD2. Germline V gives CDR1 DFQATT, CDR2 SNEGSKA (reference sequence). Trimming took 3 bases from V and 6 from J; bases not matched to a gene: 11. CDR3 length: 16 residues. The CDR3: CSARRTSGGRSNEQFF. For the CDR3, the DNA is TGCAGTGCTAGGAGGACTAGCGGCGGAAGATCCAATGAGCAGTTCTTC.

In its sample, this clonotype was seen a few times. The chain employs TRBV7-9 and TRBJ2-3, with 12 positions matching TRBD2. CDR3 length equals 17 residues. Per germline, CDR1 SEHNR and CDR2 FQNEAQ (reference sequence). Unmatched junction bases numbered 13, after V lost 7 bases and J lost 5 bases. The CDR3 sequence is CASTMRASGGAGDTQYF. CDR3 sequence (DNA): TGTGCCAGCACCATGCGGGCTAGCGGGGGGGCCGGAGATACGCAGTATTTT. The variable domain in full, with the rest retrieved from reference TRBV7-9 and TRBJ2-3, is DTGVSQNPRHKITKRGQNVTFRCDPISEHNRLYWYRQTLGQGPEFLTYFQNEAQLEKSRLLSDRFSAERPKGSFSTLEIQRTEQGDSAMYLCASTMRASGGAGDTQYFGPGTRLTVL.

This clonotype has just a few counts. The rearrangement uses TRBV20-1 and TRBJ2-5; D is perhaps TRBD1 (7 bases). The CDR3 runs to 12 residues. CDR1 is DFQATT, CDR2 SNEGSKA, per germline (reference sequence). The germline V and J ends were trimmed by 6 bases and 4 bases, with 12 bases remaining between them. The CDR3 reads CSAQGGGETQYF. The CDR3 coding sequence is TGCAGTGCGCAGGGGGGAGGAGAGACCCAGTACTTC.

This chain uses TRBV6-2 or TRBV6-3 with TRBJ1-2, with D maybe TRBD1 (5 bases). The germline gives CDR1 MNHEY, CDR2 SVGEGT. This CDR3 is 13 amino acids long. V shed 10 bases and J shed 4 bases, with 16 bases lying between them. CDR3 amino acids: CATLFGGSYGYTF. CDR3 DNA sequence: TGTGCCACCCTCTTCGGGGGATCCTATGGCTACACCTTC.

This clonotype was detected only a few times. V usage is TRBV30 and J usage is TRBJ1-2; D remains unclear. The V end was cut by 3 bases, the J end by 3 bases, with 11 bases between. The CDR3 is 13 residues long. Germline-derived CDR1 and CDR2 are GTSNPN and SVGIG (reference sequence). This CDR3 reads CAWSRPLDYGYTF. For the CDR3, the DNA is TGTGCCTGGAGCAGACCGTTGGACTATGGCTACACCTTC.